Sequencing of this T cell receptor (beta chain) was carried out in a study of ipilimumab plus nivolumab after autologous stem cell transplantation. On the study more broadly: The DLBCL group included primary refractory and relapsed cases.

Generated by immunoSEQ multiplex PCR, the TCRdb table keeps only in-frame clones and is missing some. The data contain over 15,000 clones, approximately 79% of them seen just once; the ten biggest clones take up 35%. CDR1 SGHTA and CDR2 FQGNSA come from the germline V gene. The CDR3 has 16 residues. Germline trimming cut 1 base from V and 2 bases from J; bases unmatched to any gene: 5. Starting 14 to 28 days after autologous transplant, ipilimumab 1 mg/kg was given. Patients got 3 mg/kg IV nivolumab weeks 1, 4, 7, 10, then biweekly through week 26. J is TRBJ2-7 and V is TRBV7-2, with TRBD1 identical over 10 bases. The sequencing here drew on PBMCs, taken in a trial of ipilimumab plus nivolumab as post-transplant consolidation. The clonotype was recovered from a male donor with diffuse large B-cell lymphoma. As DNA, the CDR3 is TGTGCCAGCAGCTTAGTAGGGACAGGGGATCCCTACGAGCAGTACTTC. Encoded protein: CASSLVGTGDPYEQYF.